This T cell receptor (beta chain) was sequenced during a study of cytomegalovirus exposure and HLA in healthy donors. The PCR was carried out with 60 Vbeta primers and 13 Jbeta primers. Per the authors' pipeline: An analysis that came later counted around 80 million unique TCR beta chains, 9 million to 12 million shared. The table came from immunoSEQ multiplex PCR; TCRdb's copy has only in-frame clones and leaves some out. V, J and clone size reflect that table, while D and trimming were determined from the DNA. The top ten clones hold approximately 7.2% of a sample with 100,000 or so clones, around 85% of them seen once. This TCR derives from a young man in good health and CMV-seropositive. The material sequenced was PBMCs.

CDR3 in amino acids: CASSSPLAGGHTGELFF. CDR3 in DNA: TGTGCCAGCAGCTCGCCCCTAGCGGGGGGACATACCGGGGAGCTGTTTTTT. The gene calls are TRBV5-4 and TRBJ2-2; 11 nucleotides agree with TRBD2. The germline CDR1 and CDR2 sequences are SGHNT and YYREEE (reference sequence). The CDR3 sequence is 17 residues long. With V trimmed by 3 bases and J by 5 bases, 9 bases remained unmatched.